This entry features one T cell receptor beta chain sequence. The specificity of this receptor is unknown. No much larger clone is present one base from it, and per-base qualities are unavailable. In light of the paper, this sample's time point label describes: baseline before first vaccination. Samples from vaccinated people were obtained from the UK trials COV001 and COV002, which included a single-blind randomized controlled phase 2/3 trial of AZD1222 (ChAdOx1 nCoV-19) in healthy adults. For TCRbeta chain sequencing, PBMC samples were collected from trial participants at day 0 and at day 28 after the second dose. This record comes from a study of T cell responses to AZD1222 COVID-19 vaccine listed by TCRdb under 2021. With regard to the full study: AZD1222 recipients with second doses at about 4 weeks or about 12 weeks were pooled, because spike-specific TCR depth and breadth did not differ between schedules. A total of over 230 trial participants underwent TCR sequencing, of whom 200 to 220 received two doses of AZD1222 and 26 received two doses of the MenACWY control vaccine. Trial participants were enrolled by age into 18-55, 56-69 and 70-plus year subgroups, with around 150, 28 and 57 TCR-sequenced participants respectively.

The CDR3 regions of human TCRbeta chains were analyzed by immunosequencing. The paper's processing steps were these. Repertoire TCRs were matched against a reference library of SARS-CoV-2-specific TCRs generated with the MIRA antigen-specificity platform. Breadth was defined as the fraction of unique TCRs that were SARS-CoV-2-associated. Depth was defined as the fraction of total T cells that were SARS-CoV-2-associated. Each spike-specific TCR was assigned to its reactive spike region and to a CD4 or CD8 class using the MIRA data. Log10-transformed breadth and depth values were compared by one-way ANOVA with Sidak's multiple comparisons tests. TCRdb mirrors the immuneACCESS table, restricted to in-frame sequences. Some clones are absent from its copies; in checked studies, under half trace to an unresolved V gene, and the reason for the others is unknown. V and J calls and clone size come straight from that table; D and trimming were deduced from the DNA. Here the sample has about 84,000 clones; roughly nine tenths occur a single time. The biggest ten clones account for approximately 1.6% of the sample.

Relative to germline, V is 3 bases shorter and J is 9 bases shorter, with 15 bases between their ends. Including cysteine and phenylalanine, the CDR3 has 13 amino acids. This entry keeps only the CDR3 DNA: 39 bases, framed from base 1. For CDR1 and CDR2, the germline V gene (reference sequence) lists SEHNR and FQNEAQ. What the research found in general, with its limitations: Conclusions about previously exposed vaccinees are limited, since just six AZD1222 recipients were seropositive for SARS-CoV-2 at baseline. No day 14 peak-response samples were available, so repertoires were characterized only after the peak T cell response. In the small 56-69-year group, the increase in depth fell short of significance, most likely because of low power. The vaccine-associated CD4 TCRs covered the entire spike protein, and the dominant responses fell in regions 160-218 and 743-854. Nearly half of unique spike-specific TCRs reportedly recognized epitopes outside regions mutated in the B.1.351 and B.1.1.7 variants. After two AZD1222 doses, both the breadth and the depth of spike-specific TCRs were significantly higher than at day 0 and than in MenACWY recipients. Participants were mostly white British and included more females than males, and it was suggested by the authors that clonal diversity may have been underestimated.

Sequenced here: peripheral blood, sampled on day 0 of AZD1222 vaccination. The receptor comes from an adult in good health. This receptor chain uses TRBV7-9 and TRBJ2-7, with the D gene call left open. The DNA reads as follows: TGTGCCAGCAGCTTTGATGTTAGTAACTGGCAGTACTTC. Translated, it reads CASSFDVSNWQYF.